The TCR beta chain described here comes from a study of cytomegalovirus exposure and HLA in healthy donors. 13 Jbeta primers and 60 Vbeta primers were used for the PCR. The table came from immunoSEQ multiplex PCR; TCRdb's copy has only in-frame clones and leaves some out. The table records around 150,000 clones, around 76% of them present only once. V was clipped by 3 bases and J by 4 bases, with 18 bases between them. Germline CDR1 is MRHNA and CDR2 is SNTAGT. This CDR3 is built from 16 residues. This receptor was obtained from a female donor in good health and CMV-seronegative. The sequencing sample was made of PBMCs. The rearrangement joins TRBV6-4 to TRBJ2-5; a weak D match, TRBD2 (5 bases). CDR3 protein: CASSEEAAGGTETQYF. The CDR3 region has the DNA TGTGCCAGCAGTGAGGAGGCGGCAGGAGGTACAGAGACCCAGTACTTC.